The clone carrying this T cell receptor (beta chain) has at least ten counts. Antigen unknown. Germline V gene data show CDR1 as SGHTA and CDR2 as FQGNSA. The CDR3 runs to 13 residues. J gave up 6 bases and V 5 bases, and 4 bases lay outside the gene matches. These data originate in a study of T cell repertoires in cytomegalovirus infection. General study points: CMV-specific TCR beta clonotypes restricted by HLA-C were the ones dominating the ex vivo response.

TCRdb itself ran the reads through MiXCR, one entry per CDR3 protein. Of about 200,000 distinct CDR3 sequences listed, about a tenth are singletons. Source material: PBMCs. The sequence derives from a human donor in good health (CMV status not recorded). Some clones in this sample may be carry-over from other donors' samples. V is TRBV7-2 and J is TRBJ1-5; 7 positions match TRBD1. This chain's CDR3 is CASSTDRVQPQHF. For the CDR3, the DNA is TGTGCCAGCAGCACCGACAGGGTTCAGCCCCAGCATTTT. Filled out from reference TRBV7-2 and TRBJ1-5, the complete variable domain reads GAGVSQSPSNKVTEKGKDVELRCDPISGHTALYWYRQSLGQGLEFLIYFQGNSAPDKSGLPSDRFSAERTGGSVSTLTIQRTQQEDSAVYLCASSTDRVQPQHFGDGTRLSIL.